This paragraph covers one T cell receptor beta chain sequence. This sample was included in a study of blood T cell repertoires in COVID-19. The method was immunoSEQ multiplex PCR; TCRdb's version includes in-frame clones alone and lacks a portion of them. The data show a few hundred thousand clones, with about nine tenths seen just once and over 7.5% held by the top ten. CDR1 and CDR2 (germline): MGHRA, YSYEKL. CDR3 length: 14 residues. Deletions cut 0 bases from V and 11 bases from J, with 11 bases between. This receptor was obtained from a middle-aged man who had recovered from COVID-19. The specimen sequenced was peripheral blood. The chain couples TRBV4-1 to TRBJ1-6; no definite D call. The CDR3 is CASSQDPPIPPLHF. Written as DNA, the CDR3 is TGCGCCAGCAGCCAAGATCCCCCAATTCCACCCCTCCACTTT.